This T cell receptor beta chain is drawn from a study of control samples from healthy donors and cancer patients. Data came from immunoSEQ multiplex PCR; TCRdb stores just in-frame clones and leaves some out. The sample carries about 53,000 clones, about nine tenths recorded once. The CDR3 has 12 amino acids. The germline V gene has CDR1 MNHEY and CDR2 SVGAGI. Trimming took 4 bases from V and 15 from J, leaving 13 bases between them. This TCR was sampled from a man between 60 and 70 years old with head and neck cancer. Sequencing was performed on PBMCs. This chain connects TRBV6-5 to TRBJ1-6, with TRBD1 as a possible D gene (5 bases). CDR3 sequence (DNA): TGTGCCAGCAGTTTCAGGGAGGGTATCCTCCACTTT. This sequence encodes CASSFREGILHF.